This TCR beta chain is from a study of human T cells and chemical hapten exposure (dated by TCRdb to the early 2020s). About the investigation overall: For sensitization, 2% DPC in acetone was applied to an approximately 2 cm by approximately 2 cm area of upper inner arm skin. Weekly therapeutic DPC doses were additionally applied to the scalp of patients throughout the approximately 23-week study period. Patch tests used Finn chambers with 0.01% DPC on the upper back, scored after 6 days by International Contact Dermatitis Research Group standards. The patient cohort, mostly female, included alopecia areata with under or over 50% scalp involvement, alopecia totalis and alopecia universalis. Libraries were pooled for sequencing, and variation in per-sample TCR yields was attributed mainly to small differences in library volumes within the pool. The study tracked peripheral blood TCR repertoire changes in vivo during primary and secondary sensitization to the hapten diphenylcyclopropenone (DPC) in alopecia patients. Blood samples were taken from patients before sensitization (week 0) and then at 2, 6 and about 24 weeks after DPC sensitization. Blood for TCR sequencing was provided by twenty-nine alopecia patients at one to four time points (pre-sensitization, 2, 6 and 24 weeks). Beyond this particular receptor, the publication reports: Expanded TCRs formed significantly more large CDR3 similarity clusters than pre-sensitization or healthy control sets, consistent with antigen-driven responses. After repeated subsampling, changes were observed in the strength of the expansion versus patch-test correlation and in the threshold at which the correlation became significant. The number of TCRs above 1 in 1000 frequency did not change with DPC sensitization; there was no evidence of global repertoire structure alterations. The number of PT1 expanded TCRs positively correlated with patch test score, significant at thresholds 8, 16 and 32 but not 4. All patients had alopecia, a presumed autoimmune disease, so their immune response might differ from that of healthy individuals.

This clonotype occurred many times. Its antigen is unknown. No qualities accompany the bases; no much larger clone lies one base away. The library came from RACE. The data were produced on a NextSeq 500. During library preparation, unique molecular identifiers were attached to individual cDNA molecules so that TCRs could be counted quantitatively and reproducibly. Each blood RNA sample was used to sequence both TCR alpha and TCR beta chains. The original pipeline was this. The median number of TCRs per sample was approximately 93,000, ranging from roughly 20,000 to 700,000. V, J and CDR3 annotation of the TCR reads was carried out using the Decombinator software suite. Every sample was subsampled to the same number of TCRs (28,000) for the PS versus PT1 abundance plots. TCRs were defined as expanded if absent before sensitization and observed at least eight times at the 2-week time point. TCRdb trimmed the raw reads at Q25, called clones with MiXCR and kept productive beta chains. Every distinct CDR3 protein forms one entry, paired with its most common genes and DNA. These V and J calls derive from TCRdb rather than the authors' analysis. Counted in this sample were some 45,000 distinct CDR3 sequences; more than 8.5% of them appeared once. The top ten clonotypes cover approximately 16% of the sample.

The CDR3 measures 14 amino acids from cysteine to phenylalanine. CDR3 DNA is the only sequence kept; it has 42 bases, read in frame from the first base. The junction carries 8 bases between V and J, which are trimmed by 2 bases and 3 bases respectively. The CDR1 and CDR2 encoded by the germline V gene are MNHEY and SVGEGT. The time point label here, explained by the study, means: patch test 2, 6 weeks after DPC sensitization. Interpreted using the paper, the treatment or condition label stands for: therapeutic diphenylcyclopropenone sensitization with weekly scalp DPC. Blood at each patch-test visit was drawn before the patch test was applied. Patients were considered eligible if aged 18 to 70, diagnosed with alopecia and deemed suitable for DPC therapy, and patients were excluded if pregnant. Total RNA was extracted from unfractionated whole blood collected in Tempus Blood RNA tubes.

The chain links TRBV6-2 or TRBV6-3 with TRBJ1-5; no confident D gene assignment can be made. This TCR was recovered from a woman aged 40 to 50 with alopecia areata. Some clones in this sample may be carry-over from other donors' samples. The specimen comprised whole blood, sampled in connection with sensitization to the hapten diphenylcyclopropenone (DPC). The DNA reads TGTGCCAGCAGTTACACGGCACTCAATCAGCCCCAGCATTTT. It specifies CASSYTALNQPQHF.